This entry lists 18 T cell receptor beta chains sequenced from one sample in a study of OX40 agonist ivuxolimab in advanced cancers. Assay used: immunoSEQ multiplex PCR; TCRdb lists only in-frame clones, some missing. The profile covers about 64,000 clones, with roughly 85% appearing a single time and 4.5% to 5% taken by the ten largest. The source was CD4+ or CD8+ T cells sorted from blood, collected in a trial of the OX40 agonist ivuxolimab. These receptors were obtained from an adult with an advanced solid tumor such as melanoma, head and neck, liver or kidney cancer.

V and J are TRBV4-1 and TRBJ2-2; perhaps TRBD2 as D (5 bases). The CDR3 loop spans 15 amino acids. V lost 2 bases, J lost 1 base, and 8 bases lay in between. Germline values: CDR1 MGHRA, CDR2 YSYEKL. CDR3 bases: TGCGCCAGCAGCCAACTAGCCGGGAACACCGGGGAGCTGTTTTTT. Translated: CASSQLAGNTGELFF.

CDR3 in amino acids: CASSIHTYRGDTQYF. In DNA, the CDR3 is TGTGCCAGTAGTATCCACACCTACAGGGGAGATACGCAGTATTTT. J is TRBJ2-3 and V is TRBV19; TRBD1 aligns across 7 bases. The germline V gene encodes CDR1 LNHDA and CDR2 SQIVND (reference sequence). This CDR3 has 15 amino acids. The junction had 8 bases not matched to a gene; V was cut back by 3 bases and J by 5 bases. The full variable domain, its missing parts supplied by reference TRBV19 and TRBJ2-3, is DGGITQSPKYLFRKEGQNVTLSCEQNLNHDAMYWYRQDPGQGLRLIYYSQIVNDFQKGDIAEGYSVSREKKESFPLTVTSAQKNPTAFYLCASSIHTYRGDTQYFGPGTRLTVL.

V is TRBV2 and J is TRBJ2-4; D possibly matches TRBD1 or TRBD2 (5 bases each). CDR3 size: 12 residues. Germline V gene data show CDR1 as SNHLY and CDR2 as FYNNEI. CDR3 sequence: CASGPAKNIQYF. In DNA, the CDR3 is TGTGCATCGGGGCCCGCCAAAAACATTCAGTACTTC.

The table lists this clone with a count of one. V gene TRBV5-1 combines with J gene TRBJ2-1, with D maybe TRBD1 (6 bases). Germline V gives CDR1 SGHRS, CDR2 YFSETQ. The CDR3 runs 16 residues. The V end lost 5 bases, the J end lost 0 bases, and 15 bases lay between the germline ends. CDR3 bases: TGCGCCAGCAGACCAGGACAGTACAGCTCCTACAATGAGCAGTTCTTC. Its translation: CASRPGQYSSYNEQFF.

The genes are TRBV19 and TRBJ1-1; 9 positions agree with TRBD1. The CDR3 runs 16 residues. CDR1 is LNHDA, CDR2 SQIVND, per germline (reference sequence). Germline trimming cut 7 bases from V and 0 bases from J; bases unmatched to any gene: 9. This chain's CDR3 is CASIGTGKFVNTEAFF. CDR3 coding DNA: TGTGCCAGTATCGGGACAGGGAAATTTGTGAACACTGAAGCTTTCTTT.

The chain uses TRBV27 and TRBJ2-3, with D tentatively TRBD2 (5 bases). The CDR3 spans 15 residues. CDR1 and CDR2 from the germline V gene are MNHEY and SMNVEV (reference sequence). V was cut by 4 bases and J by 5 bases, with 16 bases left in between. CDR3 sequence: CASSSSGAGQDTQYF. Here the CDR3 DNA reads TGTGCCAGCAGTTCCTCCGGTGCGGGTCAAGATACGCAGTATTTT.

The table lists this clone with a count of one. V and J are TRBV7-2 and TRBJ2-3; D is perhaps TRBD1 or TRBD2 (6 bases each). Germline lookup yields CDR1 SGHTA and CDR2 FQGNSA. Trimming left V 4 bases short and J 12 bases short, with 17 bases between. This CDR3 contains 13 residues. CDR3 in DNA: TGTGCCAGCAGCTCTTACCAGGAGGGGGTTCAGTATTTT. Its protein product is CASSSYQEGVQYF.

The J gene is TRBJ1-3, the V gene TRBV30; D remains ambiguous. The CDR3 has 13 residues. Germline V CDR1 and CDR2: GTSNPN, SVGIG (reference sequence). The V and J ends lost 1 base and 2 bases respectively, with 6 bases between them. The CDR3 here is CAWSAVPGNTIYF. Here the CDR3 DNA reads TGTGCCTGGAGTGCAGTGCCTGGAAACACCATATATTTT. The full variable domain, its missing parts supplied by reference TRBV30 and TRBJ1-3, is SQTIHQWPATLVQPVGSPLSLECTVEGTSNPNLYWYRQAAGRGLQLLFYSVGIGQISSEVPQNLSASRPQDRQFILSSKKLLLSDSGFYLCAWSAVPGNTIYFGEGSWLTVV.

The chain carries TRBV18 and TRBJ2-2; D tentatively reads TRBD1 or TRBD2 (5 bases each). CDR3 size: 16 residues. V gave up 5 bases and J gave up 5 bases, with 18 bases separating them. Germline loops: CDR1 KGHSH, CDR2 LQKENI. The CDR3 sequence: CASSLRGDGLTGELFF. The CDR3 region has the DNA TGTGCCAGCTCATTGAGAGGGGATGGTCTGACCGGGGAGCTGTTTTTT.

This rearrangement joins TRBV5-5 to TRBJ1-2; the D gene is possibly TRBD1 (5 bases). The germline CDR1 and CDR2 sequences are SGHKS and YYEKEE (reference sequence). There are 15 residues in the CDR3. V gave up 0 bases and J gave up 3 bases, with 12 bases separating them. In DNA form, the CDR3 reads TGTGCCAGCAGCTTGGGCCAGACAGCGGACTATGGCTACACCTTC. It specifies CASSLGQTADYGYTF.

Points on this clone: This may be a read error, as it is one base from a much larger clone. This chain joins TRBV7-2 and TRBJ1-1, with D possibly matching TRBD1 (6 bases). V shed 5 bases and J shed 0 bases, with 10 bases lying between them. Germline V gene sequence: CDR1 SGHTA, CDR2 FQGNSA. This CDR3 contains 14 residues. Here the CDR3 reads CASSPDSLNTEAFF. CDR3 bases: TGTGCCAGCAGCCCGGACAGTTTGAACACTGAAGCTTTCTTT.

This sequence joins TRBV6-1 and TRBJ2-1; D is undetermined. V was clipped by 2 bases and J by 8 bases, with 10 bases between them. The CDR3 totals 13 residues. Germline CDR1 and CDR2: MNHNS and SASEGT. CDR3 protein: CASSELGYDEQFF. CDR3 nucleotides: TGTGCCAGCAGTGAACTGGGGTACGATGAGCAGTTCTTC.

This rearrangement joins TRBV12-5 to TRBJ2-1, with TRBD2 matching 14 bases. The CDR3 has 16 amino acids. Germline V gives CDR1 LGHNT, CDR2 FRNRAP. V dropped 8 bases and J dropped 6; count of bases not matched to a gene: 9. The CDR3 nucleotides read TGTGCTAGTCCCAACCGGGGACTAGCGGGGGTCAATGAGCAGTTCTTC. Its protein is CASPNRGLAGVNEQFF.

The chain carries TRBV18 and TRBJ1-3; no clear D. The CDR3 loop spans 16 amino acids. The V end was cut by 0 bases, the J end by 3 bases, with 12 bases between. Germline-derived CDR1 and CDR2 are KGHSH and LQKENI. The CDR3 DNA reads as TGTGCCAGCTCACCACCGGGCCAGAGTATTGGAAACACCATATATTTT. The encoded protein is CASSPPGQSIGNTIYF.

The gene calls are TRBV5-1 and TRBJ2-5, with 11 bases lining up with TRBD2. The CDR3 covers 15 residues. CDR1 and CDR2 (germline): SGHRS, YFSETQ. V gave up 4 bases and J gave up 2 bases; unmatched junction bases: 4. The CDR3 sequence is CASSRTSGGQETQYF. CDR3 sequence (DNA): TGCGCCAGCAGCCGCACTAGCGGGGGACAAGAGACCCAGTACTTC. The whole variable domain, remainder taken from reference TRBV5-1 and TRBJ2-5, is KAGVTQTPRYLIKTRGQQVTLSCSPISGHRSVSWYQQTPGQGLQFLFEYFSETQRNKGNFPGRFSGRQFSNSRSEMNVSTLELGDSALYLCASSRTSGGQETQYFGPGTRLLVL.

The chain links TRBV2 to TRBJ2-7, with 8 positions matching TRBD1. V lost 6 bases, J lost 0 bases, and 4 bases stayed unmatched. This CDR3 region has 14 residues. Germline V lookup: CDR1 SNHLY, CDR2 FYNNEI. CDR3 DNA sequence: TGTGCCAGCAGGGACGACAGGGGCTCCTACGAGCAGTACTTC. Residues: CASRDDRGSYEQYF.

The chain carries TRBV6-1 and TRBJ1-5; tentatively, D is TRBD1 (5 bases). V lost 7 bases and J lost 7, with 14 bases in between. There are 13 residues in the CDR3. Germline CDR1 MNHNS, CDR2 SASEGT. CDR3 residues: CASMKGWGQPQHF. CDR3 nucleotides: TGTGCCAGCATGAAAGGGTGGGGCCAGCCCCAGCATTTT.

V is TRBV5-1 and J is TRBJ1-2; 11 bases line up with TRBD1. V lost 3 bases to trimming and J lost 7 bases; unmatched junction nucleotides: 8. The CDR3 consists of 15 residues. Per germline, CDR1 SGHRS and CDR2 YFSETQ. CDR3 in amino acids: CASSWAGTGGFGYTF. Here the CDR3 DNA reads TGCGCCAGCAGCTGGGCCGGGACAGGGGGTTTTGGCTACACCTTC.